This TCR beta chain was obtained from a study of blood T cells in healthy people across ages. With 1 base clipped from V and 8 bases from J, the junction kept 9 bases outside the gene matches. The V gene's germline CDR1 is SGHTA and CDR2 FQGNSA. This CDR3 has 16 residues. Isolation recovered at least 6 million PBMCs from every sample. Then a second PCR, running roughly 7 to 12 cycles, was carried out with a sample-barcoded 5' primer and a J-beta primer mix. Each cDNA was tagged by a template-switch adaptor containing 12 random nucleotides. Using its own MiXCR run on the 5' RACE reads, TCRdb lists one record per CDR3 protein. The data hold 250,000 to 300,000 distinct CDR3 sequences, with roughly 29% observed a single time. Findings and caveats of the study: Roughly linear declines in TCR beta diversity per million T cells occurred with age.

This clonotype has more than one count but fewer than ten. Its specificity is unknown. The J gene is TRBJ2-7, the V gene TRBV7-2, with TRBD2 matching over 12 bases. The sample comprised blood. The sequence came from a woman in her 70s in good health. As DNA, the CDR3 is TGTGCCAGCAGCTTAGTCGGCCGGCTAGCGGGAGGGCAGCAGTACTTC. Its translation: CASSLVGRLAGGQQYF.